Listed below are T cell receptor beta chains from one sample, sequenced in a study of T cell responses to AZD1222 COVID-19 vaccine. Assay used: immunoSEQ multiplex PCR; TCRdb lists only in-frame clones, some missing. The sample lists some 100,000 clones; about 86% were seen once. Sequencing used peripheral blood, obtained on day 0 of AZD1222 vaccination. All receptors come from an adult in good health. Each CDR3 is given with its conserved first and last residue. D genes are given only for firm matches. Only part of the rows carry a size: once, few, many, or a class if the clone is expanded.

>TRBJ1-5|-|-|TRBV7-8
TGTGCCAGCAACCATGGGGATCGGGGCAATCAGCCCCAGCATTTT
CASNHGDRGNQPQHF
>TRBJ2-4|-|-|TRBV5-6
TGTGCCAGCAGCTTGGGACACTTAGCCAAAAACATTCAGTACTTC
CASSLGHLAKNIQYF
>TRBJ2-1|-|-|TRBV2
TGTGCCAGCTGGCGGAACACACTCGACTTCTTC
CASWRNTLDFF
>TRBJ1-5|-|-|TRBV28
TGTGCCAGCAGTTCCCGGAGAGAGGATAGCAATCAGCCCCAGCATTTT
CASSSRREDSNQPQHF
>TRBJ2-7|-|-|TRBV28
TGTGCCAGCAGTCCCGGCGGGACAGACGAGCAGTACTTC
CASSPGGTDEQYF
>TRBJ1-3|-|-|TRBV4-2
TGTGCCAGCAGCCAAGAACAGGGAAACACCATATATTTT
CASSQEQGNTIYF
>TRBJ2-1|-|-|TRBV4-1
TGCGCCAGCAGCCGCGTTTTGGGGGATGAGCAGTTCTTC
CASSRVLGDEQFF
>TRBJ2-4|-|-|TRBV3-1/TRBV3-2
TGTGCCAGCAGCCAAGGGGCTCTTCTAGCCAAAAACATTCAGTACTTC
CASSQGALLAKNIQYF
>TRBJ1-1|-|-|TRBV18
TGTGCCAGCTCACCATCGGAGGGCCGGTTGAACACTGAAGCTTTCTTT
CASSPSEGRLNTEAFF
>TRBJ1-3|-|-|TRBV15
TGTGCCACCAGCAGAGAGGTCGCTGGAAACACCATATATTTT
CATSREVAGNTIYF
>TRBJ1-3|-|-|TRBV10-3
TGTGCCATCAGTGACAGGGGAAGAGGAAACACCATATATTTT
CAISDRGRGNTIYF
>TRBJ1-1|once|-|TRBV4-3
TGCGCCAGCAGCCAAGATGTCCGGGGGAGGACTGAAGCTTTCTTT
CASSQDVRGRTEAFF
>TRBJ2-7|-|-|TRBV14
TGTGCCAGCTCCCATATTACGGACGGACCACTTAACTACGAGCAGTACTTC
CASSHITDGPLNYEQYF
>TRBJ2-5|-|-|TRBV5-8
TGTGCCAGCAGCAGCTTACAGAATACGAAAAAAGAGACCCAGTACTTC
CASSSLQNTKKETQYF
>TRBJ1-4|-|-|TRBV10-3
TGTGCCATCGCGGGGTCGGCGGACTCTGAAAAACTGTTTTTT
CAIAGSADSEKLFF
>TRBJ1-4|-|-|TRBV23-1
TGCGCCAGCAGTCAACCCCTGAACGACAGGAATGGAAATGAAAAACTGTTTTTT
CASSQPLNDRNGNEKLFF
>TRBJ1-1|-|-|TRBV12-3/TRBV12-4
TGTGCCAGCACCGGCCAGGGTGACACTGAAGCTTTCTTT
CASTGQGDTEAFF
>TRBJ2-1|-|TRBD2|TRBV7-9
TGTGCCAGCAGCTTTGTTAGCGGGAGGAACAATGAGCAGTTCTTC
CASSFVSGRNNEQFF
>TRBJ1-1|-|-|TRBV27
TGTGCCAGGACGCACAGTCGGAGGACTGAAGCTTTCTTT
CARTHSRRTEAFF
>TRBJ2-2|-|-|TRBV14
TGTGCCAGCAGCTACTCGACAGGGAACACCGGGGAGCTGTTTTTT
CASSYSTGNTGELFF
>TRBJ2-1|-|-|TRBV6-5
TGTGCCAGCAGTTACCCGTCGGTACCCTACAATGAGCAGTTCTTC
CASSYPSVPYNEQFF
>TRBJ1-6|-|-|TRBV4-1
TGCGCCAGCAGCCAAGATATAGTGCGGTCACCCCTCCACTTT
CASSQDIVRSPLHF
>TRBJ1-2|few|-|TRBV4-3
TGCGCCAGCAGCCGCCTAGGACAGAGCTATGGCTACACCTTC
CASSRLGQSYGYTF
>TRBJ1-6|-|-|TRBV20-1
TGCAGTGCTAGTGGGGTGGAGGGGGGCTCCTATAATTCACCCCTCCACTTT
CSASGVEGGSYNSPLHF
>TRBJ1-2|once|-|TRBV2
TGTGCCAGCAGCGTCCGGCACCGGAACTATGGCTACACCTTC
CASSVRHRNYGYTF
>TRBJ1-5|-|TRBD1|TRBV30
TGTGCCTGGAGTGTAGGGGGCGGCATCAATCAGCCCCAGCATTTT
CAWSVGGGINQPQHF
>TRBJ1-1|-|-|TRBV6-1
TGTGCCAGCAGTGAGGGGGCGCACACTGAAGCTTTCTTT
CASSEGAHTEAFF
>TRBJ2-7|-|TRBD2|TRBV19
TGTGCCAGTAGTATCAGCGGGAGACGGGAGCAGTACTTC
CASSISGRREQYF
>TRBJ1-3|-|TRBD1|TRBV29-1
TGCAGCTTTGAACAGGGGTTCGGTGGAAACACCATATATTTT
CSFEQGFGGNTIYF
>TRBJ1-1|few|-|TRBV10-3
TGTGCCATCAGTGAAGGGTTAGCAGGTGGTACTGAAGCTTTCTTT
CAISEGLAGGTEAFF
>TRBJ2-3|-|TRBD2|TRBV7-3
TGTGCCAGCAGTCTGGGACTAGACGTGCAGTATTTT
CASSLGLDVQYF
>TRBJ1-1|-|TRBD1|TRBV18
TGTGCCAGCTCACAGACAGGGGGGAACACTGAAGCTTTCTTT
CASSQTGGNTEAFF
>TRBJ1-2|-|-|TRBV28
TGTGCCAGCAGTTCACAGGGTCGAGTCTATGGCTACACCTTC
CASSSQGRVYGYTF
>TRBJ2-5|few|TRBD1|TRBV4-3
TGCGCCAGCAGCCAGGGACAGGTGCAAGAGACCCAGTACTTC
CASSQGQVQETQYF
>TRBJ2-7|-|-|TRBV19
TGTGCCACTTTTCGGGACGGCGAGCAGTACTTC
CATFRDGEQYF